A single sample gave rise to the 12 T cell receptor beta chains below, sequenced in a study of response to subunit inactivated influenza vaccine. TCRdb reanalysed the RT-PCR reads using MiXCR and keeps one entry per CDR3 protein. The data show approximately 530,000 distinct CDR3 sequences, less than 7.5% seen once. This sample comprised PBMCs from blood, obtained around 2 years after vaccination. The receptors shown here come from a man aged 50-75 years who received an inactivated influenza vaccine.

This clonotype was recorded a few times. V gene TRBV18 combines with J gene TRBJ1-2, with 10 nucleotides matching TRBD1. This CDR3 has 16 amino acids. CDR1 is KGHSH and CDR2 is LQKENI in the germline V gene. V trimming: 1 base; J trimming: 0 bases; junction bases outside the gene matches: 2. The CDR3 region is CASSPRGQGTNYGYTF. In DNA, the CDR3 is TGTGCCAGCTCACCACGGGGACAGGGGACTAACTATGGCTACACCTTC. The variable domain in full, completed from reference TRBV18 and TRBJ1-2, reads NAGVMQNPRHLVRRRGQEARLRCSPMKGHSHVYWYRQLPEEGLKFMVYLQKENIIDESGMPKERFSAEFPKEGPSILRIQQVVRGDSAAYFCASSPRGQGTNYGYTFGSGTRLTVV.

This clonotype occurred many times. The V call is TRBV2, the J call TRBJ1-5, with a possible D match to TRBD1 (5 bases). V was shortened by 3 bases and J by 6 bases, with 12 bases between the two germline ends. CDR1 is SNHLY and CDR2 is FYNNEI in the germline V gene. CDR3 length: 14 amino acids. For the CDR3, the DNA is TGTGCCAGCAGTGACATCAGGGATGGTCAGCCCCAGCATTTT. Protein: CASSDIRDGQPQHF. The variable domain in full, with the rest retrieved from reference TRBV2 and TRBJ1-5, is EPEVTQTPSHQVTQMGQEVILRCVPISNHLYFYWYRQILGQKVEFLVSFYNNEISEKSEIFDDQFSVERPDGSNFTLKIRSTKLEDSAMYFCASSDIRDGQPQHFGDGTRLSIL.

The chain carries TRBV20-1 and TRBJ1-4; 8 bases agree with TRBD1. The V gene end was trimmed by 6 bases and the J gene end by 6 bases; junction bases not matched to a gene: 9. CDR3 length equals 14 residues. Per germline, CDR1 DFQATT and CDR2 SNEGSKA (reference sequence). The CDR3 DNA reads TGCAGTGCCAGGTCCGCAGGGGGCTATGAAAAACTGTTTTTT. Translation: CSARSAGGYEKLFF.

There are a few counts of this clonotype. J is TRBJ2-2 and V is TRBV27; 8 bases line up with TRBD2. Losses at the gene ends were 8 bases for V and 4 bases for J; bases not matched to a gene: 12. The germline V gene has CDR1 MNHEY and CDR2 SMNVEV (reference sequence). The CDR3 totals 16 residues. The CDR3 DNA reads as TGTGCCAGCCGAACCCCCGGGGGGGTCGGCACCGGGGAGCTGTTTTTT. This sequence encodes CASRTPGGVGTGELFF.

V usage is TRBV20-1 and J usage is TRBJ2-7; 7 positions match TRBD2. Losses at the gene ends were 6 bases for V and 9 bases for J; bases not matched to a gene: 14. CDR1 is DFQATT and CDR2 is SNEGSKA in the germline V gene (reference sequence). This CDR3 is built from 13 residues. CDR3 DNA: TGCAGTGCCGAGGGAGTAGCGGGCTCGGGGCAGTACTTC. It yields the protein CSAEGVAGSGQYF.

The CDR3: CASSYHTTGELFF. CDR3 in DNA: TGTGCCAGCAGTTACCATACAACCGGGGAGCTGTTTTTT. The rearrangement links TRBV6-5 to TRBJ2-2; D remains ambiguous. CDR1 is MNHEY, CDR2 SVGAGI, per germline. CDR3 length: 13 amino acids. V dropped 2 bases and J dropped 5 bases, with 6 bases sitting between them.

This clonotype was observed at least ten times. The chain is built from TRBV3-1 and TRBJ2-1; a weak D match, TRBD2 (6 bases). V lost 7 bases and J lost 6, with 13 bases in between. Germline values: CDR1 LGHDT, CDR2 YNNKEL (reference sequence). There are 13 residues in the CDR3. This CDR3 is CASTLGRRNEQFF. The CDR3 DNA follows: TGTGCCAGCACCCTAGGGAGGCGCAATGAGCAGTTCTTC.

The CDR3 loop reads CASRNPGGSSYEQYF. The CDR3 DNA is TGTGCCAGCAGGAACCCGGGTGGTAGCTCCTACGAGCAGTACTTC. The chain is built from TRBV6-1 and TRBJ2-7, with D uncertain. There are 15 residues in the CDR3. Germline lookup yields CDR1 MNHNS and CDR2 SASEGT. V gave up 6 bases and J gave up 0 bases, with 15 bases separating them.

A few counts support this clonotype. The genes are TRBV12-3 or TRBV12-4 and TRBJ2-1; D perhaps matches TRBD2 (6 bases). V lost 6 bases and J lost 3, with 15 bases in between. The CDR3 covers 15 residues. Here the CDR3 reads CASRVGGVDYNEQFF. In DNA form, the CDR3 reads TGTGCCAGCAGAGTCGGGGGAGTGGACTACAATGAGCAGTTCTTC.

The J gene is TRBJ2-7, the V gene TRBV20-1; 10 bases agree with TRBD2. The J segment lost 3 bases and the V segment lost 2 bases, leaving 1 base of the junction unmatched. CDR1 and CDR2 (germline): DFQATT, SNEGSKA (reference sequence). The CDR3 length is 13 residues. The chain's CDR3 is CSARPSGGYEQYF. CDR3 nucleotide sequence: TGCAGTGCTAGACCTAGCGGGGGCTACGAGCAGTACTTC.

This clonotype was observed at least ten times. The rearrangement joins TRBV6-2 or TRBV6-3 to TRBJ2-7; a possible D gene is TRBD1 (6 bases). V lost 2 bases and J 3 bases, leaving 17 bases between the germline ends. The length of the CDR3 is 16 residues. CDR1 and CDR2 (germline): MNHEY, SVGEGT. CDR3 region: CASSYDRGQSLYEQYF. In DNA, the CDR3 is TGTGCCAGCAGTTACGATCGCGGACAGTCTCTCTACGAGCAGTACTTC.

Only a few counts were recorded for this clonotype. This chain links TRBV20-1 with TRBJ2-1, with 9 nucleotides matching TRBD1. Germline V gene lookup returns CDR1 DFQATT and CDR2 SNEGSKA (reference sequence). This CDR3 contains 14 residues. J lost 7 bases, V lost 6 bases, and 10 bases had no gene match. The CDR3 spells CSASGTGMRNEQFF. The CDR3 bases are TGCAGTGCGAGCGGGACAGGGATGAGAAATGAGCAGTTCTTC.